These 4 T cell receptor beta chains were sequenced from one sample in a study of T-cell memory formation after mild COVID-19. TCRdb re-called the 5' RACE reads with MiXCR, one entry per CDR3 protein. The table shows hundreds of thousands of distinct CDR3 sequences, with around 16% occurring only once. What was sequenced was PBMCs or a T cell subset sorted from them (not recorded which). Receptor source: an adult woman who had mild COVID-19 (a few samples of this study predate the infection). Cell type and time point are not known.

This clonotype was seen a handful of times. The chain links TRBV11-2 to TRBJ2-1; D remains ambiguous. Germline V CDR1 and CDR2: SGHAT, FQNNGV. The CDR3 totals 11 residues. V shed 3 bases and J shed 8 bases, with 5 bases lying between them. The CDR3 DNA sequence: TGTGCCAGCAGCTTTAAGGATGAGCAGTTCTTC. Protein sequence: CASSFKDEQFF.

The chain combines TRBV27 with TRBJ2-1; D remains unclear. Per the germline V gene, CDR1 is MNHEY and CDR2 is SMNVEV (reference sequence). The V end lost 7 bases, the J end lost 2 bases, and 15 bases lay between the germline ends. There are 15 residues in the CDR3. Here the CDR3 DNA reads TGTGCCAGCACCCCGAGGAGTCTAGCCTACAATGAGCAGTTCTTC. It is translated as CASTPRSLAYNEQFF.

This clonotype occurred a few times. The chain carries TRBV28 and TRBJ1-4, with TRBD1 identical over 8 bases. Germline trimming cut 4 bases from V and 6 bases from J; bases unmatched to any gene: 10. The CDR3 is made up of 16 amino acids. CDR1 is MDHEN and CDR2 is SYDVKM in the germline V gene. The chain's CDR3 is CASSSGQGALYEKLFF. The CDR3 DNA sequence: TGTGCCAGCAGTTCGGGGCAGGGGGCCTTATATGAAAAACTGTTTTTT.

This chain connects TRBV7-3 to TRBJ2-1; 9 bases are shared with TRBD2. Trimming took 5 bases from V and 8 from J; bases not matched to a gene: 10. The CDR3 is made up of 15 amino acids. CDR1 is SGHTA and CDR2 is FQGTGA in the germline V gene. CDR3 loop: CASSPPRIAGDEQFF. CDR3 DNA sequence: TGTGCCAGCAGCCCACCGCGGATAGCGGGGGATGAGCAGTTCTTC.